The rows below give T cell receptor beta chains drawn from one sample of a study of cytomegalovirus exposure and HLA in healthy donors. Sequencing used immunoSEQ multiplex PCR; TCRdb keeps in-frame clones, though not all of them. In the table there are over 120,000 clones, under 80% of which are singletons. Sequencing input: PBMCs. These receptors were collected from a man aged 18 to 35 in good health and CMV-seropositive. Each CDR3 is given with its conserved first and last residue. The D gene is left open where the match is weak.

len | v_gene | d_gene | CDR3aa
15 | TRBV6-6 | . | CASSYWQGIGGELFF
13 | TRBV6-1 | . | CASRPDWVTEAFF
16 | TRBV4-2 | TRBD2 | CASSPRVAGGLETQYF
15 | TRBV6-5 | . | CASSYRGDWNEKLFF
12 | TRBV11-3 | . | CASSLVGAEAFF
19 | TRBV30 | . | CAWSVRLRVRDWSTDTQYF
11 | TRBV20-1 | . | CSARDRGFEYF
13 | TRBV2 | . | CASNREWNTEAFF
15 | TRBV7-8 | TRBD2 | CASSSRGLAVYEQYF
11 | TRBV6-1 | . | CASSSYTEAFF
11 | TRBV5-5 | . | CASSPGYEAFF
13 | TRBV14 | . | CASSQDRRGEQFF
15 | TRBV6-5 | TRBD2 | CASKGAGRPTDTQYF